This T cell receptor beta chain is from a study of cytomegalovirus exposure and HLA in healthy donors. Study-level findings and limits: In a later analysis, a genetic analysis reported fewer productive-TCR N-insertions in an Asian-associated ancestry cluster than the cohort average. For most TCR beta V segments, an earlier analysis put the productive rate at about 87% or about 30% of the time.

The PCR had 60 Vbeta and 13 Jbeta primers. Measured with immunoSEQ multiplex PCR; TCRdb has only the in-frame clones, and not every one. The sample lists 120,000 to 150,000 clones, roughly 85% seen once, with about 3.7% in the top ten. Worth noting for this clone: Antigen specificity is unknown.

This sequence was found in a male donor in good health and CMV-seronegative. The specimen sequenced was PBMCs.

The CDR3 sequence is CASSSRWIGNEKLFF. The DNA of the CDR3 is TGTGCCAGCAGTTCCAGGTGGATTGGCAATGAAAAACTGTTTTTT. The chain is built from TRBV28 and TRBJ1-4; the D is unclear. CDR1 is MDHEN and CDR2 is SYDVKM in the germline V gene. The CDR3 consists of 15 residues. Between the trimmed V and J ends, which lost 4 bases and 5 bases, there was a span of 14 bases.